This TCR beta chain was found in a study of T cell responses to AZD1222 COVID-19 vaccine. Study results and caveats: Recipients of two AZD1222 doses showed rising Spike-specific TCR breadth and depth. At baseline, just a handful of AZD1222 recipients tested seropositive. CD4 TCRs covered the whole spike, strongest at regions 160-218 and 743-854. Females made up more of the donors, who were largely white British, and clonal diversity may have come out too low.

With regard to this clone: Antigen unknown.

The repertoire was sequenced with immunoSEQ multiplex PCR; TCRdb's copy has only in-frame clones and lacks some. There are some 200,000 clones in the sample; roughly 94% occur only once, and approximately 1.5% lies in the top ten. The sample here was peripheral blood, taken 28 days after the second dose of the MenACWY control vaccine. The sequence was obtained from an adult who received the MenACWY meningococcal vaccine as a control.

The CDR3 sequence is CASSLFGTDAYEQYF. CDR3 in DNA: TGTGCCAGCAGCTTATTCGGGACGGATGCCTACGAGCAGTACTTC. V gene TRBV7-8 combines with J gene TRBJ2-7, with D perhaps given as TRBD1 or TRBD2 (5 bases each). Looked up from germline, CDR1 is SGHVS and CDR2 is FQNEAQ. The CDR3 runs to 15 residues. V was shortened by 2 bases and J by 2 bases, with 13 bases between the two germline ends.